These 16 T cell receptor beta chains share one sample of origin, sequenced in a study of sequential checkpoint blockade in melanoma. The table came from immunoSEQ multiplex PCR; TCRdb's copy has only in-frame clones and leaves some out. The table shows some 32,000 clones, with 82% occurring only once. Treatment indicated: randomized to nivolumab then ipilimumab (arm A) or the reverse (arm B). The sequencing here drew on CD8+ T cells sorted from blood (inferred from file names), taken from a patient given nivolumab and ipilimumab in sequence. The receptors stem from a human donor with melanoma.

The chain is built from TRBV5-1 and TRBJ1-5, with D perhaps matching TRBD1 (6 bases). This CDR3 comprises 16 residues. CDR1 is SGHRS, CDR2 YFSETQ, per germline. V gave up 4 bases and J gave up 0 bases, with 14 bases separating them. The CDR3 is CASSPGTHYSNQPQHF. CDR3 sequence (DNA): TGCGCCAGCAGCCCCGGGACACATTATAGCAATCAGCCCCAGCATTTT. Full variable domain (outside the CDR3, taken from reference TRBV5-1 and TRBJ1-5): KAGVTQTPRYLIKTRGQQVTLSCSPISGHRSVSWYQQTPGQGLQFLFEYFSETQRNKGNFPGRFSGRQFSNSRSEMNVSTLELGDSALYLCASSPGTHYSNQPQHFGDGTRLSIL.

Of note for this clone: At the DNA level, this CDR3 is encoded by other sequences in the same sample as well. The rearrangement links TRBV9 to TRBJ1-1, with D maybe TRBD1 (5 bases). CDR1 and CDR2 (germline): SGDLS, YYNGEE. V was trimmed by 2 bases and J by 5 bases, leaving 10 bases between them. The CDR3 sequence is 13 residues long. CDR3 protein: CASSVGGYTEAFF. In DNA, the CDR3 is TGTGCCAGCAGCGTCGGGGGGTATACTGAAGCTTTCTTT.

The rearrangement links TRBV11-2 to TRBJ2-1; TRBD1 matches at 9 bases. J was trimmed by 8 bases and V by 5 bases; bases with no gene match: 10. There are 15 residues in the CDR3. CDR1 is SGHAT, CDR2 FQNNGV, per germline. CDR3 sequence: CASSLGTGNADEQFF. In DNA, the CDR3 is TGTGCCAGCAGCCTCGGGACAGGGAATGCTGATGAGCAGTTCTTC.

This sequence joins TRBV4-2 and TRBJ2-6; 8 bases match TRBD2. Germline V gene lookup returns CDR1 LGHNA and CDR2 YNFKEQ. The CDR3 has 19 amino acids. With V trimmed by 0 bases and J by 0 bases, 7 bases remained unmatched. The CDR3 protein is CASSQEIVLADSGANVLTF. CDR3 DNA: TGTGCCAGCAGCCAAGAAATTGTACTAGCGGACTCTGGGGCCAACGTCCTGACTTTC.

This clone was found a few times. The DNA for the CDR3 is TGTGCCAGCAGTCGGTTGACAGAAGCTAACTATGGCTACACCTTC. Amino acid sequence: CASSRLTEANYGYTF. The chain uses TRBV28 and TRBJ1-2; D perhaps matches TRBD1 (5 bases). CDR3 length: 15 residues. Germline V lookup: CDR1 MDHEN, CDR2 SYDVKM. V lost 5 bases to trimming and J lost 0 bases, with 13 bases between them.

The rearrangement uses TRBV30 and TRBJ1-4; 10 nucleotides match TRBD1. Per germline, CDR1 GTSNPN and CDR2 SVGIG (reference sequence). Germline trimming cut 1 base from V and 7 bases from J; bases unmatched to any gene: 3. CDR3 length: 14 residues. The CDR3 DNA reads TGTGCCTGGAGTGGGACAGGGGGTTTTGAAAAACTGTTTTTT. The encoded protein is CAWSGTGGFEKLFF. The full variable domain, its missing parts supplied by reference TRBV30 and TRBJ1-4, is SQTIHQWPATLVQPVGSPLSLECTVEGTSNPNLYWYRQAAGRGLQLLFYSVGIGQISSEVPQNLSASRPQDRQFILSSKKLLLSDSGFYLCAWSGTGGFEKLFFGSGTQLSVL.

The V gene is TRBV7-6, the J gene TRBJ2-3; D perhaps matches TRBD1 (6 bases). Trimming pared 2 bases from V and 2 bases from J, leaving 14 bases between. Germline V gene sequence: CDR1 SGHVS, CDR2 FNYEAQ. The CDR3 covers 16 residues. The CDR3 nucleotides read TGTGCCAGCAGCTTACGACAGGAATTACCCACAGATACGCAGTATTTT. Translated, it gives CASSLRQELPTDTQYF. The entire variable domain, with the rest obtained from reference TRBV7-6 and TRBJ2-3, is as follows: GAGVSQSPRYKVTKRGQDVALRCDPISGHVSLYWYRQALGQGPEFLTYFNYEAQQDKSGLPNDRFSAERPEGSISTLTIQRTEQRDSAMYRCASSLRQELPTDTQYFGPGTRLTVL.

This sequence joins TRBV9 and TRBJ1-1; weak D call: TRBD1 (6 bases). Germline loops: CDR1 SGDLS, CDR2 YYNGEE. Trimming stripped 3 bases from V and 0 bases from J, with 15 bases between. There are 16 residues in the CDR3. CDR3 residues: CASSEPRTAMNTEAFF. The DNA of the CDR3 is TGTGCCAGCAGCGAGCCTCGGACAGCTATGAACACTGAAGCTTTCTTT.

About this clone: Different DNA sequences within this sample yield the same CDR3. This rearrangement joins TRBV28 to TRBJ2-7; the D is unclear. CDR3 length equals 12 residues. The ends were cut back, 3 bases at V and 1 base at J, with 4 bases in the middle. Per germline, CDR1 MDHEN and CDR2 SYDVKM. The CDR3 coding sequence is TGTGCCAGCAGTTTGAGATCCTACGAGCAGTACTTC. Amino acids: CASSLRSYEQYF.

This clone was counted once. This chain joins TRBV28 and TRBJ2-7; TRBD1 matches at 9 bases. V lost 2 bases and J lost 7; bases outside the gene matches: 6. The CDR3 is 14 residues long. Per germline, CDR1 MDHEN and CDR2 SYDVKM. The CDR3 here is CASSLIPTGGEQYF. The CDR3 DNA is TGTGCCAGCAGTTTAATTCCGACAGGGGGGGAGCAGTACTTC.

J is TRBJ2-7 and V is TRBV28; maybe TRBD1 (6 bases). CDR1 is MDHEN, CDR2 SYDVKM, per germline. Trimming stripped 7 bases from V and 1 base from J, with 14 bases between. This CDR3 spans 14 amino acids. Here the CDR3 DNA reads TGTGCCAGCACCCTCCGGGACAAATCCTACGAGCAGTACTTC. Encoded protein: CASTLRDKSYEQYF.

The chain employs TRBV9 and TRBJ2-2, with TRBD1 as a possible D gene (5 bases). V lost 0 bases and J lost 4, with 10 bases in between. Germline values: CDR1 SGDLS, CDR2 YYNGEE. This CDR3 comprises 15 residues. The CDR3 coding sequence is TGTGCCAGCAGCGTAGCAGGTGACAGCACCGGGGAGCTGTTTTTT. Residues: CASSVAGDSTGELFF.

The V gene is TRBV6-1, the J gene TRBJ2-7, with D possibly matching TRBD1 (6 bases). The germline V gene has CDR1 MNHNS and CDR2 SASEGT. Trimming cost V 0 bases and J 2 bases, with 14 bases left between them. The CDR3 consists of 16 residues. The CDR3: CASSEALGHGTYEQYF. The CDR3 DNA reads as TGTGCCAGCAGTGAAGCCCTGGGACACGGAACCTACGAGCAGTACTTC.

This rearrangement joins TRBV25-1 to TRBJ1-1; 7 positions match TRBD1. The V gene end was trimmed by 5 bases and the J gene end by 5 bases; junction bases not matched to a gene: 5. Per germline, CDR1 MGHDK and CDR2 SYGVNS. This CDR3 comprises 13 residues. CDR3 in DNA: TGTGCCAGCAGTAGGGGGCGAGGGACTGAAGCTTTCTTT. Its translation is CASSRGRGTEAFF.

The V call is TRBV19, the J call TRBJ2-7; 8 nucleotides line up with TRBD2. There are 13 residues in the CDR3. Unmatched junction bases numbered 5, after V lost 4 bases and J lost 6 bases. Germline V lookup: CDR1 LNHDA, CDR2 SQIVND (reference sequence). This chain's CDR3 is CASSTITSGEQYF. The CDR3 nucleotides are TGTGCCAGTAGTACAATCACTAGCGGCGAGCAGTACTTC.

This chain joins TRBV27 and TRBJ2-1, with 10 bases aligning to TRBD2. V was pared by 2 bases and J by 9 bases, with 10 bases of the junction left unmatched. CDR3 size: 16 residues. Germline loops: CDR1 MNHEY, CDR2 SMNVEV (reference sequence). CDR3 nucleotide sequence: TGTGCCAGCAGTTTAATACGAGCGGGGGGGCCAGGTGAGCAGTTCTTC. Translating it yields CASSLIRAGGPGEQFF.